This T cell receptor beta chain was profiled in a study of CD8 T cells in ankylosing spondylitis. Findings and limits, study-wide: Matched ankylosing spondylitis synovial fluid reportedly showed significant enrichment of disease-linked clones. Disease-linked clones were found to be CD8+ and relatively rare in peripheral blood.

V dropped 0 bases and J dropped 3 bases, with 6 bases sitting between them. Germline-derived CDR1 and CDR2 are GTSNPN and SVGIG (reference sequence). The CDR3 spans 12 residues. On this clonotype itself: Its antigen is still unknown.

TCRdb recomputed calls from the 5' RACE reads with MiXCR, one row per CDR3 protein. The top ten clones hold 4% to 5% of a sample with about 250,000 distinct CDR3 sequences, approximately 30% of them seen once. Material for sequencing was blood, either unsorted or a sorted T cell fraction (not recorded which). The TCR was taken from a male donor with ankylosing spondylitis or in good health (not recorded which). The chain recombines TRBV30 with TRBJ2-7; D is ambiguous. The CDR3: CAWSVDNYEQYF. As DNA, the CDR3 is TGTGCCTGGAGTGTTGATAACTACGAGCAGTACTTC. Full variable domain (remainder filled in from reference TRBV30 and TRBJ2-7): SQTIHQWPATLVQPVGSPLSLECTVEGTSNPNLYWYRQAAGRGLQLLFYSVGIGQISSEVPQNLSASRPQDRQFILSSKKLLLSDSGFYLCAWSVDNYEQYFGPGTRLTVT.